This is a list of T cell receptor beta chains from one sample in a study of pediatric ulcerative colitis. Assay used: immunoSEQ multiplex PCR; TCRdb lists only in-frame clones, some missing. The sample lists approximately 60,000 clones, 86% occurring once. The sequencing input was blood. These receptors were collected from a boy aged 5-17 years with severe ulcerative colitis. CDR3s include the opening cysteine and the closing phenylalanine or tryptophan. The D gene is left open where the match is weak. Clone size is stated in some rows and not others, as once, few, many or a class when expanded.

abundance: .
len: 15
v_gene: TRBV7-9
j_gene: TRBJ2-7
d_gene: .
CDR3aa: CASSQRDPGEYEQYF
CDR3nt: TGTGCCAGCAGCCAACGGGACCCGGGAGAGTACGAGCAGTACTTC

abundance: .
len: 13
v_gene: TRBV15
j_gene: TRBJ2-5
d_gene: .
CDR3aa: CATSRGSLETQYF
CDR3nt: TGTGCCACCAGCAGAGGTAGCCTAGAGACCCAGTACTTC

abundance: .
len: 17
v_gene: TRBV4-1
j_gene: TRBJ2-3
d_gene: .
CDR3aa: CASSQVPGGTSTDTQYF
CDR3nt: TGCGCCAGCAGCCAAGTTCCGGGCGGGACTAGCACAGATACGCAGTATTTT

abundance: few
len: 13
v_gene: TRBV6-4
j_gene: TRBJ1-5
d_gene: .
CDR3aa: CASSAGSNQPQHF
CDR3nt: TGTGCCAGCAGTGCAGGGAGCAATCAGCCCCAGCATTTT

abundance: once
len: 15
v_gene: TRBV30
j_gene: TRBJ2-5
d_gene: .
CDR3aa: CAWKLSGGAGETQYF
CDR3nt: TGTGCCTGGAAGTTGTCCGGGGGAGCCGGGGAGACCCAGTACTTC

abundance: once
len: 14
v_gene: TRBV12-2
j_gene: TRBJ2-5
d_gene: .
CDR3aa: CASRLARHQETQYF
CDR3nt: TGTGCAAGTCGCTTAGCGCGCCACCAAGAGACCCAGTACTTC

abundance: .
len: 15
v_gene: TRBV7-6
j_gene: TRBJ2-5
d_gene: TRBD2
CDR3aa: CASSLETGGKETQYF
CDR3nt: TGTGCCAGCAGCTTAGAGACGGGGGGGAAAGAGACCCAGTACTTC

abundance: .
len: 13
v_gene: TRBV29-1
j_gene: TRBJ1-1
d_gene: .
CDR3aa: CSVGTGQNTEAFF
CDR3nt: TGCAGCGTTGGGACGGGACAGAACACTGAAGCTTTCTTT

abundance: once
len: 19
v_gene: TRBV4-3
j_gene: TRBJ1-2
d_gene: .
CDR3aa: CASSQDLTAEFPRAYGYTF
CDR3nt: TGCGCCAGCAGCCAAGATCTTACGGCGGAATTTCCCCGGGCATATGGCTACACCTTC

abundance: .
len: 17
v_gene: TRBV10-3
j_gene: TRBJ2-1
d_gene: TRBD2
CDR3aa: CAISLRTSGSSYNEQFF
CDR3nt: TGTGCCATCAGTCTTAGGACTAGCGGGAGCTCCTACAATGAGCAGTTCTTC

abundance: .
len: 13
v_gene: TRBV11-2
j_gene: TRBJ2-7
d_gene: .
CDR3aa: CASSFGATYEQYF
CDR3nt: TGTGCCAGCAGCTTTGGCGCCACCTACGAGCAGTACTTC

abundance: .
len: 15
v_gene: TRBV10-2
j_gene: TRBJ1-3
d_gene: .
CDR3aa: CASSEQWDSGNTIYF
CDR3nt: TGCGCCAGCAGTGAGCAGTGGGACTCTGGAAACACCATATATTTT

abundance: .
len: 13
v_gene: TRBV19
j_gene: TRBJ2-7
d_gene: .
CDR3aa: CASSPLGQNEQYF
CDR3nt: TGTGCCAGTAGTCCGCTAGGACAGAACGAGCAGTACTTC

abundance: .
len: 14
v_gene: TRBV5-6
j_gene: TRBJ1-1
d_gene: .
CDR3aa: CASSLDKGAGEAFF
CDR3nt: TGTGCCAGCAGCTTGGACAAAGGGGCTGGTGAAGCTTTCTTT

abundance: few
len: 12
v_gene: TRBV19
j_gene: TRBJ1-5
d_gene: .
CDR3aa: CASSIGVQPQHF
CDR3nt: TGTGCCAGTAGTATAGGGGTCCAGCCCCAGCATTTT

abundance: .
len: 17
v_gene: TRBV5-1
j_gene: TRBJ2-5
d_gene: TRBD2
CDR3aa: CASSLAGTSGRRETQYF
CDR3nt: TGCGCCAGCAGCTTGGCAGGGACTAGCGGGAGAAGGGAGACCCAGTACTTC

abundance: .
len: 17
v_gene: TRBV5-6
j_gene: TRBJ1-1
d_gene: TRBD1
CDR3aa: CASSLTGGILMNTEAFF
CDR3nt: TGTGCCAGCAGCTTGACAGGGGGCATCCTTATGAACACTGAAGCTTTCTTT

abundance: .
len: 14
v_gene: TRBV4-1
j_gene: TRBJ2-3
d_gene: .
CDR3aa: CASSQDAGLDTQYF
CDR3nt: TGCGCCAGCAGCCAAGACGCGGGACTAGATACGCAGTATTTT

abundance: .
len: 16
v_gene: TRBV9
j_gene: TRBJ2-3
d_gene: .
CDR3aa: CASSSGMGGSTDTQYF
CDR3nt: TGTGCCAGCAGCTCGGGAATGGGGGGATCCACAGATACGCAGTATTTT

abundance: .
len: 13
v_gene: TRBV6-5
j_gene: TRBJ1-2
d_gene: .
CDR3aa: CASSYSTGNGYTF
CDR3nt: TGTGCCAGCAGTTACTCGACAGGCAACGGCTACACCTTC

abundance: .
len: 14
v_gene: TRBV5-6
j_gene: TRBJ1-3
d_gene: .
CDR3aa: CASSFRQSGNTIYF
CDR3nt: TGTGCCAGCAGCTTCAGACAGTCTGGAAACACCATATATTTT

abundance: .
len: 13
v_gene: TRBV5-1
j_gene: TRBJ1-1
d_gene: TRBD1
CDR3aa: CASSSDQGGAAFF
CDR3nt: TGCGCCAGCAGCTCGGACCAGGGGGGCGCGGCTTTCTTT

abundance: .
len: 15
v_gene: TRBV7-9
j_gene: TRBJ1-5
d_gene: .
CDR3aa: CASSSSGESNQPQHF
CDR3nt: TGTGCCAGCAGCTCCTCGGGAGAGAGCAATCAGCCCCAGCATTTT

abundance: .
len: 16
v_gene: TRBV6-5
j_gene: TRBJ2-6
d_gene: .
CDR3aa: CASSYSSGSGANVLTF
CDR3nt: TGTGCCAGCAGTTACTCGTCGGGGTCTGGGGCCAACGTCCTGACTTTC